This is a list of T cell receptor beta chains from one sample in a study of CD8 T cells in Susac syndrome. TCRdb fed the immunoSEQ multiplex PCR reads into MiXCR, producing one record per CDR3 protein. Altogether over 140,000 distinct CDR3 sequences are present, about 95% being singletons, with the ten largest covering roughly 0.14%. The specimen sequenced was CD4+ T cells from PBMCs. The receptor source for this set is a human donor with Susac syndrome. Each CDR3 is given with its conserved first and last residue. Fields, in order: CDR3 length, D gene, clone size, J gene, V gene, CDR3 DNA, CDR3 protein. A D gene is named only where the DNA matches it firmly. Some rows have no size entry. The others give once, few or many, or a class for an expanded clone.

15,-,-,TRBJ1-3,TRBV5-1,TGCGCCAGCACACAAGCGGGGGGTGCTGGAAACACCATATATTTT,CASTQAGGAGNTIYF
16,TRBD2,-,TRBJ2-1,TRBV12-3/TRBV12-4,TGTGCCAGCAGCCCGACTAGCGGGAGGCAGGACAATGAGCAGTTCTTC,CASSPTSGRQDNEQFF
15,TRBD2,-,TRBJ2-3,TRBV3-1,TGTGCCAGCAGCGGAGGGACTAGCGGTACAGATACGCAGTATTTT,CASSGGTSGTDTQYF
9,-,-,TRBJ2-2,TRBV10-3,TGTGCCCTCACCGGGGAGCTGTTTTTT,CALTGELFF
13,-,-,TRBJ2-7,TRBV29-1,TGCAGCGTTGAAGATGGATACTCCTACGAGCAGTACTTC,CSVEDGYSYEQYF
13,-,-,TRBJ2-3,TRBV6-6,TGTGCCAGCAGTTACTCTTGGGGAGATACGCAGTATTTT,CASSYSWGDTQYF
12,-,-,TRBJ2-1,TRBV4-1,TGCGCCAGCAGCTCACGGACCGTCGGGCCGTTCTTC,CASSSRTVGPFF
10,-,-,TRBJ1-2,TRBV20-1,TGCAGTGTCCCGGCCCGAGGCTACACCTTC,CSVPARGYTF
15,-,-,TRBJ2-3,TRBV20-1,TGCAGTGCTAAACCGGGACACGGGTTTCAGGATACGCAGTATTTT,CSAKPGHGFQDTQYF
14,-,-,TRBJ1-5,TRBV18,TGTGCCAGCTCACAGGGAGTCAAGGATCAGCCCCAGCATTTT,CASSQGVKDQPQHF
16,-,once,TRBJ2-7,TRBV29-1,TGCAGCGTTGTTGTCTACGCGAGGGGAGTGTCCTACGAGCAGTACTTC,CSVVVYARGVSYEQYF
11,-,-,TRBJ2-1,TRBV30,TGTGCCTGGAGTGTACGTACAGCTCAGTTCTTC,CAWSVRTAQFF
14,-,-,TRBJ1-1,TRBV27,TGTGCCAGCAGTTTTAGGTTCGGGAACACTGAAGCTTTCTTT,CASSFRFGNTEAFF
13,TRBD1,-,TRBJ2-7,TRBV3-1,TGTGCCAGCAGACGGGACAGGGTATCCGAGCAGTACTTC,CASRRDRVSEQYF
15,-,-,TRBJ2-2,TRBV2,TGTGCCAGCACCGCCAATCTGGCGAACACCGGGGAGCTGTTTTTT,CASTANLANTGELFF
13,TRBD1,-,TRBJ1-1,TRBV30,TGTGCCTGGAGTGTGCAGGGGGCGGGTGAAGCTTTCTTT,CAWSVQGAGEAFF
13,-,-,TRBJ1-1,TRBV6-4,TGTGCCAGCAGTGACTCTCAGAACACTGAAGCTTTCTTT,CASSDSQNTEAFF
15,-,-,TRBJ2-7,TRBV1,TGCACCAGCAGCCAAGATCTTTGGCGGGTGTACGAGCAGTACTTC,CTSSQDLWRVYEQYF
14,-,-,TRBJ1-1,TRBV5-1,TGCGCCAGCACCTTGGGGTCCATGAACACTGAAGCTTTCTTT,CASTLGSMNTEAFF
14,TRBD1,-,TRBJ1-1,TRBV12-3/TRBV12-4,TGTGCCAGCAGTTATCGACAGGGATGGACTGAAGCTTTCTTT,CASSYRQGWTEAFF
15,TRBD1,once,TRBJ1-6,TRBV6-6,TGTGCCAGCACTCGAACCGGGACAGGGAATTCACCCCTCCACTTT,CASTRTGTGNSPLHF
13,TRBD1,-,TRBJ1-2,TRBV20-1,TGCAGTCGAGAGGGACAGTTGGGCTATGGCTACACCTTC,CSREGQLGYGYTF
12,-,-,TRBJ1-1,TRBV7-2,TGTGCCAGCAGCTTCCGGGACGCCGGGGCTTTCTTT,CASSFRDAGAFF
17,-,-,TRBJ2-1,TRBV5-8,TGTGCCAGCAGCTTGGTATTCGGGCAGGGAAGGAGGAATGAGCAGTTCTTC,CASSLVFGQGRRNEQFF